This T cell receptor beta chain was identified during a study of T cells in Graves' hyperthyroidism and ophthalmopathy. From 8.5 to 10 ml of fresh peripheral blood, PBMCs were isolated. Researchers amplified the TCR beta CDR3 regions from RNA transcripts. Carried out on the TCR CDR3, a first-round RT-PCR used the HTBI primer set. TCRdb passed the multiplex PCR reads through MiXCR, listing each CDR3 protein once. The repertoire consists of 250,000 to 300,000 distinct CDR3 sequences, with 10% to 15% occurring once and the leading ten covering 7.8%. About this clonotype itself: The CDR3 does not close with the conserved phenylalanine or tryptophan, likely indicating a read error.

V was clipped by 4 bases and J by 2 bases; unmatched bases: 4. The CDR3 is 14 residues long. Germline loops: CDR1 SGHNT, CDR2 YENEEA. The chain carries TRBV11-3 and TRBJ2-5, with 7 bases fitting TRBD1. Sequenced input: blood. This TCR was recovered from a woman in her 30s with Graves' hyperthyroidism that later progressed to Graves' ophthalmopathy. The CDR3 bases are TGTGCCAGCAGCTCCCGACAGGGACAAGAGACCCAGTACCTC. Protein: CASSSRQGQETQYL.